Each of the 15 T cell receptor beta chains below was sequenced from the same sample in a study of breast tumors, draining lymph nodes, adjacent tissues. The lymph nodes were axillary draining lymph nodes from breast cancer patients. MiXCR, run by TCRdb on the multiplex PCR reads, gives a single entry per CDR3 protein. The top ten hold roughly 1.2% of the sample, which has some 100,000 distinct CDR3 sequences, around 20% seen once. The material sequenced was axillary lymph node tissue. These receptors were collected from a female donor with breast cancer. Some clones in this sample may be carry-over from other donors' samples.

Comments on this clonotype: A read error may produce the germline difference seen at one junction end. V is TRBV20-1 and J is TRBJ2-7; the D is unclear. The length of the CDR3 is 14 residues. Germline CDR1 reads DFQATT; CDR2 reads SNEGSKA (reference sequence). CDR3 nucleotides: TGCAGTGCTAGAGATATGGGAAGCGCCTACGAGCAGCACTTC. Amino acid sequence: CSARDMGSAYEQHF.

This clonotype was detected only once. A much larger clone differs by one base, so this may be a read error. The chain carries TRBV28 and TRBJ1-2, with D perhaps matching TRBD1 (6 bases). The CDR3 has 15 amino acids. The germline V gene encodes CDR1 MDHEN and CDR2 SYDVKM. The germline V and J ends were trimmed by 8 bases and 0 bases, with 16 bases remaining between them. The CDR3 coding sequence is TGTGCCAGCTGGGCAGGGGAATTGCCTAACTATGGCTACACCTTC. Translated: CASWAGELPNYGYTF.

This clonotype was detected ten times or more. The chain recombines TRBV20-1 with TRBJ2-1; a weak D match, TRBD1 (6 bases). The CDR3 sequence is 12 residues long. The germline V gene encodes CDR1 DFQATT and CDR2 SNEGSKA (reference sequence). V lost 4 bases and J lost 4, with 8 bases in between. The CDR3 nucleotides are TGCAGTGCTATGAGGGGGTACAATGAGCAGTTCTTC. Protein: CSAMRGYNEQFF.

Many counts were recorded for this clonotype. The chain joins TRBV6-1 to TRBJ1-2, with TRBD1 as a possible D gene (6 bases). Germline V lookup: CDR1 MNHNS, CDR2 SASEGT. There are 14 residues in the CDR3. V lost 8 bases and J lost 8, with 21 bases in between. The CDR3 loop is CASFLGTTGRGYTF. The CDR3 region has the DNA TGTGCCAGCTTCCTGGGAACGACAGGCCGGGGCTACACCTTC.

The genes are TRBV5-1 and TRBJ2-2; D remains ambiguous. V gave up 4 bases and J gave up 2 bases, with 15 bases separating them. Per the germline V gene, CDR1 is SGHRS and CDR2 is YFSETQ. The CDR3 is made up of 16 amino acids. CDR3 in DNA: TGCGCCAGCAGCCTTACCCTCGACCTCAACACCGGGGAGCTGTTTTTT. Translation gives CASSLTLDLNTGELFF.

On this clonotype itself: This sequence may be a read error, since a much larger clone differs from it by one base. The rearrangement uses TRBV5-1 and TRBJ2-1, with D possibly TRBD2 on 5 matching bases. This CDR3 spans 13 amino acids. The V gene's germline CDR1 is SGHRS and CDR2 YFSETQ. The CDR3 DNA follows: TGCGCCAGGAGCTTGAGTGGGAGTAATGAGCAGTTCTTC. Translated: CARSLSGSNEQFF.

This clonotype was picked up many times. The CDR3 reads CASSSDSSGNTIYF. CDR3 DNA: TGTGCCAGCAGCTCAGACAGCTCTGGAAACACCATATATTTT. This chain links TRBV7-8 with TRBJ1-3; possibly TRBD1 for D (5 bases). Germline V CDR1 and CDR2: SGHVS, FQNEAQ. The CDR3 sequence is 14 residues long. The V and J ends lost 4 bases and 0 bases respectively, with 7 bases between them.

This clonotype was recorded at least ten times. The chain is built from TRBV7-9 and TRBJ1-5; D gene ambiguous. Germline-derived CDR1 and CDR2 are SEHNR and FQNEAQ (reference sequence). The CDR3 covers 14 residues. The ends were cut back, 7 bases at V and 6 bases at J, with 16 bases in the middle. The CDR3 bases are TGTGCCAGCACCCAATCAAGCAGTGGTCAGCCCCAGCATTTT. As protein: CASTQSSSGQPQHF.

Ten or more counts support this clonotype. The chain is built from TRBV7-3 and TRBJ1-6, with 7 bases matching TRBD1. The length of the CDR3 is 15 residues. Trimming at V came to 5 bases and at J to 7 bases, leaving 8 bases not matched to a gene. The V gene's germline CDR1 is SGHTA and CDR2 FQGTGA. The CDR3 region is CASSLTGTANSPLHF. The CDR3 DNA reads TGTGCCAGCAGCCTGACCGGGACAGCAAATTCACCCCTCCACTTT.

The rearrangement links TRBV15 to TRBJ1-4; TRBD1 is a possible D gene (6 bases). This CDR3 contains 15 residues. V lost 0 bases and J lost 11, with 16 bases in between. CDR1 is LNHNV and CDR2 is YYDKDF in the germline V gene (reference sequence). Here the CDR3 reads CATSRDTTERGKLFF. The CDR3 DNA sequence: TGTGCCACCAGCAGAGATACTACGGAGAGGGGGAAACTGTTTTTT.

Remarks on this clonotype: A much bigger clone sits one base away, suggesting this may be a read error. The chain combines TRBV6-1 with TRBJ1-3, with 8 bases aligning to TRBD1. V lost 4 bases and J lost 4; bases outside the gene matches: 9. The CDR3 runs 16 residues. Germline V gene sequence: CDR1 MNHNS, CDR2 SASEGT. The CDR3, as DNA: TGTGCCAGCAGTGGCCCGGGACAGGCGGCAGGAAACACCATATATTTT. Its protein product is CASSGPGQAAGNTIYF.

This clonotype was detected only a few times. This chain uses TRBV27 with TRBJ1-6, with unresolved D. V lost 2 bases and J lost 0, with 8 bases in between. The germline gives CDR1 MNHEY, CDR2 SMNVEV (reference sequence). The CDR3 spans 16 residues. The CDR3 DNA reads TGTGCCAGCAGTTTACACAAGAGCTCCTATAATTCACCCCTCCACTTT. It codes for CASSLHKSSYNSPLHF.

Notes on this clonotype: A much more abundant neighbour one base away suggests this may be a read error. The V and J genes are TRBV27 and TRBJ2-5; 11 bases match TRBD2. The CDR3 covers 16 residues. V was clipped by 5 bases and J by 7 bases; unmatched bases: 12. CDR1 MNHEY and CDR2 SMNVEV come from the germline V gene (reference sequence). The CDR3 sequence is CASSTASGRNIGTQYF. DNA for the CDR3: TGTGCCAGCAGTACCGCTAGCGGGAGGAACATAGGGACCCAGTACTTC.

This clonotype has at least ten counts. The chain is built from TRBV30 and TRBJ1-2, with a weak D call TRBD1 (6 bases). Trimming left V 0 bases short and J 1 base short, with 12 bases between. Germline lookup yields CDR1 GTSNPN and CDR2 SVGIG (reference sequence). This CDR3 spans 15 amino acids. The CDR3 spells CAWSVWTALNYGYTF. CDR3 DNA: TGTGCCTGGAGTGTATGGACAGCCCTTAACTATGGCTACACCTTC.

At least ten counts were recorded for this clonotype. The chain couples TRBV2 to TRBJ2-7; D is unresolved. Trimming stripped 1 base from V and 7 bases from J, with 8 bases between. CDR1 and CDR2 (germline): SNHLY, FYNNEI. There are 12 residues in the CDR3. The CDR3 protein is CASSEGHWEQYF. The CDR3 DNA sequence: TGTGCCAGCAGTGAAGGACACTGGGAGCAGTACTTC.